Listed here are 7 T cell receptor beta chains from one sample, sequenced in a study of shared clonotypes between healthy human individuals. Sequencing was performed with immunoSEQ multiplex PCR; in TCRdb, only in-frame clones are kept and a portion is missing. The repertoire includes some 1.4 million clones, roughly 96% of them detected once, and approximately 1.1% sits in the top ten. The sample consisted of naive CD4+ T cells sorted from blood. Subset noted: CD45RA+ positively selected. All receptors come from a man aged 30 to 39 in good health.

The V call is TRBV5-6, the J call TRBJ2-3; TRBD2 is a possible D gene (6 bases). Germline CDR1 and CDR2: SGHDT and YYEEEE. Deletions cut 4 bases from V and 5 bases from J, with 11 bases between. This CDR3 has 13 residues. CDR3 DNA: TGTGCCAGCAGCCCGGCGGGATTAGATACGCAGTATTTT. It encodes CASSPAGLDTQYF.

This clone came up once. V and J are TRBV10-1 and TRBJ2-3; tentatively, D is TRBD2 (5 bases). There are 14 residues in the CDR3. Between the trimmed V and J ends, which lost 0 bases and 4 bases, there was a span of 8 bases. Germline V gene lookup returns CDR1 WNHNN and CDR2 SYGVQD (reference sequence). In nucleotides, the CDR3 is TGCGCCAGCAGTGAGTCTCGGGGTGCAGATACGCAGTATTTT. This codes for CASSESRGADTQYF.

Points on this clone: Other DNA sequences in this specimen translate into the identical CDR3. The chain has TRBV30 and TRBJ2-1; 7 positions match TRBD2. CDR1 is GTSNPN, CDR2 SVGIG, per germline (reference sequence). The CDR3 is 13 amino acids. After removal of 4 bases from V and 2 bases from J, the junction contained 2 bases not matched to a gene. CDR3 DNA sequence: TGTGCCTGGACCAGCGGGACCTACAATGAGCAGTTCTTC. Translating gives CAWTSGTYNEQFF.

This chain connects TRBV7-3 to TRBJ2-7, with TRBD1 matching 8 bases. After removal of 4 bases from V and 1 base from J, the junction contained 6 bases not matched to a gene. Germline loops: CDR1 SGHTA, CDR2 FQGTGA. This CDR3 spans 15 amino acids. CDR3 sequence reads: CASSSGTGPSYEQYF. The CDR3 coding sequence is TGTGCCAGCAGCTCCGGGACAGGCCCTTCCTACGAGCAGTACTTC.

This sequence joins TRBV14 and TRBJ2-6; 8 bases match TRBD1. Germline values: CDR1 SGHDN, CDR2 FVKESK. This CDR3 is built from 19 residues. V was pared by 1 base and J by 0 bases, with 8 bases of the junction left unmatched. The CDR3 sequence: CASSQAYFGQGSGANVLTF. CDR3 DNA sequence: TGTGCCAGCAGCCAAGCGTACTTCGGACAGGGCTCTGGGGCCAACGTCCTGACTTTC.

The CDR3 loop is CAISEPFGGSTDTQYF. In DNA, the CDR3 is TGTGCCATCAGTGAGCCCTTTGGGGGAAGCACAGATACGCAGTATTTT. J is TRBJ2-3 and V is TRBV10-3; D is tentatively TRBD1 or TRBD2 (5 bases each). The V end was cut by 2 bases, the J end by 0 bases, with 12 bases between. The germline CDR1 and CDR2 sequences are ENHRY and SYGVKD. This CDR3 spans 16 amino acids.

As DNA, the CDR3 is TGTGCCAGCAGCTCTTTCACCGGGCCGATCGCCTACGAGCAGTACTTC. Translating it yields CASSSFTGPIAYEQYF. The chain uses TRBV5-5 and TRBJ2-7; D is ambiguous. This CDR3 has 16 residues. Germline values: CDR1 SGHKS, CDR2 YYEKEE (reference sequence). Trimming shortened V by 3 bases and J by 2 bases, and 18 bases separated the two germline ends.